Included here is one T cell receptor beta chain sequence, with context. Its antigen is unknown. The input lacks base qualities; no much larger clone sits a single base away. These data belong to a study of T-cell reconstitution after alpha-beta-depleted transplantation in children (TCRdb year 2016). A note on the overall study: The study quantitatively tracked T-cell immune reconstitution after TCRalphabeta/CD19-depleted allogeneic hematopoietic cell transplantation in children using TCR repertoire profiling.

The full study reports these points: The apparently early alphabetaT-cell count recovery about two months after transplant was reportedly dependent on only several hundred rapidly expanded clones derived from non-depleted graft cells. The high TCRbeta diversity at day 60 in some patients was ascribed to recipient T cells and intrathymic progenitors that had survived conditioning. Over subsequent months, a decline in hyperexpanded clone frequencies was noted, and after one year, T-cell counts and TCRbeta diversity were mostly ascribed to newly produced T cells.

Sample treatment or condition, as interpreted from the label and publication: allogeneic hematopoietic cell transplantation with graft depleted of TCRalphabeta T cells and CD19 B cells. The transplant recipients were children given TCRalphabeta/CD19-depleted allogeneic hematopoietic cell grafts. Library preparation employed PCR. Sequencing took place on an Illumina HiSeq 2500. TCR libraries were prepared with molecular barcoding, using unique molecular identifiers to normalize TCRbeta repertoire quantification. In TCRdb, the public reads were trimmed at Q25 with fastp and aligned with MiXCR, with productive beta chains retained. Entries that share a CDR3 protein sequence are merged under the most common genes and DNA. The sample table shows about 900,000 distinct CDR3 sequences, and about 26% are seen once. The ten largest clones add up to over 25% of the sample. Reading the germline V gene gives CDR1 SNHLY and CDR2 FYNNEI. The junction shows trimming of 6 bases on V and 16 bases on J, plus 16 bases between the germline ends. From the cysteine up to the phenylalanine, the CDR3 has a length of 11 residues. Here the CDR3 DNA is all that survives: 33 bases in frame from base 1.

The sample in question was PBMCs, mostly from graft donor cells, obtained 360 days after TCRalphabeta/CD19-depleted stem cell transplant. Recombination linked TRBV2 to TRBJ2-1, and perhaps TRBD2 as D gene, on 7 matching bases. The sequence was obtained from a boy in the first two years of life who had a stem cell transplant for SCID, so the T cells may come from the graft donor. The nucleotide sequence is TGTGCCAGCAGCCCCGGGGGGCTTACCTTCTTC. Its protein is CASSPGGLTFF. Here the CDR3 is joined to the reference TRBV2 and TRBJ2-1 genes, and the full variable domain is: EPEVTQTPSHQVTQMGQEVILRCVPISNHLYFYWYRQILGQKVEFLVSFYNNEISEKSEIFDDQFSVERPDGSNFTLKIRSTKLEDSAMYFCASSPGGLTFFGPGTRLTVL.